The rows below give T cell receptor beta chains drawn from one sample of a study of tumour-infiltrating T cells in Burkitt lymphoma. Using immunoSEQ multiplex PCR, the repertoire was profiled, and TCRdb retains in-frame clones only, with some absent. The sample has thousands of clones; about a tenth are singletons. The sequencing input was tumor tissue. These receptors came from a human donor with diffuse large B-cell lymphoma. The CDR3 runs from the conserved cysteine through the conserved F or W. The D gene is left open where the match is weak. Clone size is given for some rows only: seen once, a few or many times, or a class if the clone is expanded.

v_gene	j_gene	d_gene	abundance	CDR3nt	CDR3aa
TRBV7-2	TRBJ1-1	.	.	TGTGCCAGCAGCTTAGACGGGGCGAACACTGAAGCTTTCTTT	CASSLDGANTEAFF
TRBV11-3	TRBJ1-3	.	.	TGTGCCAGCAGCTTTTCTGGCTCTGGAAACACCATATATTTT	CASSFSGSGNTIYF
TRBV27	TRBJ1-2	.	.	TGTGCCAGCAGTTTGGGGGGATGGGATGGCTACACCTTC	CASSLGGWDGYTF
TRBV7-9	TRBJ2-5	.	.	TGTGCCAGCAGCTTGGTGGGACGCGAGACCCAGTACTTC	CASSLVGRETQYF
TRBV11-2	TRBJ2-2	TRBD2	few	TGTGCCAGCAGCCCGTGGACTAGCACCGGGGAGCTGTTTTTT	CASSPWTSTGELFF
TRBV7-9	TRBJ2-3	TRBD2	.	TGTGCCAGCAGCTACGGGGGGGCGTCCACAGATACGCAGTATTTT	CASSYGGASTDTQYF
TRBV28	TRBJ1-2	TRBD1	.	TGTGCCAGCAGTTTAATGGGCCAGGGGGCCCGATCGGGCTACACCTTC	CASSLMGQGARSGYTF
TRBV11-2	TRBJ2-7	.	few	TGTGCCAGCAGCCTAAGGTATCAGGGCTTCTACGAGCAGTACTTC	CASSLRYQGFYEQYF
TRBV19	TRBJ2-1	.	.	TGTGCCAGTAGTACATCCCCTAACTACAATGAGCAGTTCTTC	CASSTSPNYNEQFF
TRBV19	TRBJ2-5	TRBD2	.	TGTGCCAGTAGTATCCTAGCGGGGCACGCTCCGGCTGAGACCCAGTACTTC	CASSILAGHAPAETQYF
TRBV7-9	TRBJ1-2	TRBD1	few	TGTGCCAGCAGCTTAGATACAGGGGCTAACTATGGCTACACCTTC	CASSLDTGANYGYTF
TRBV7-8	TRBJ2-3	.	few	TGTGCCAGCAGCTTAGAAGTCCGGGTTTGGTTGACAGATACGCAGTATTTT	CASSLEVRVWLTDTQYF
TRBV6-6	TRBJ1-5	.	.	TGTGCCAGCAGTTCAAAACAGCCCCAGCATTTT	CASSSKQPQHF
TRBV27	TRBJ2-7	TRBD1	few	TGTGCCAGCAGTGTGACAGGGCCGGGCTACGAGCAGTACTTC	CASSVTGPGYEQYF
TRBV5-1	TRBJ2-2	TRBD2	few	TGCGCCAGCAGCTACTGGACTAGCGGGAGTACCGGGGAGCTGTTTTTT	CASSYWTSGSTGELFF
TRBV18	TRBJ2-7	.	.	TGTGCCAGCTCACCGAAGACGGTGAGCTCCTACGAGCAGTACTTC	CASSPKTVSSYEQYF
TRBV9	TRBJ1-6	TRBD1	.	TGTGCCAGCAGCGCCGGACAGGGTTTTTCACCCCTCCACTTT	CASSAGQGFSPLHF
TRBV4-2	TRBJ1-2	TRBD1	few	TGTGCCAGCAGCCAGACAGGACAGGGGGCCTATGGCTACACCTTC	CASSQTGQGAYGYTF
TRBV11-3	TRBJ2-2	TRBD1	.	TGTGCCAGCAGCTTAGAGGGACAGGGGACCGGGGAGCTGTTTTTT	CASSLEGQGTGELFF
TRBV21-1	TRBJ2-1	.	.	TGTGCCAGCAGCAAGCAACAAGGGGTCCTGTTCTTC	CASSKQQGVLFF
TRBV11-2	TRBJ1-1	.	few	TGTGCCAGCAGCTCCTCCGGGGGGTACACTGAAGCTTTCTTT	CASSSSGGYTEAFF
TRBV4-1	TRBJ2-7	TRBD1	.	TGCGCCAGCAGCCGAGAGACTGGACAGGGACGCGAGCAGTACTTC	CASSRETGQGREQYF
TRBV6-1	TRBJ1-1	.	few	TGTGCCAGCAGTGAAGGTCCGGGGGCGCACACTGAAGCTTTCTTT	CASSEGPGAHTEAFF
TRBV7-2	TRBJ2-5	.	few	TGTGCCAGCAGCTTAACTAGCCAAGGGCGGGAGACCCAGTACTTC	CASSLTSQGRETQYF
TRBV7-9	TRBJ2-2	.	few	TGTGCCAGCAGCTTAGAAGGGTTCGAGTCGATCGGGGAGCTGTTTTTT	CASSLEGFESIGELFF
TRBV29-1	TRBJ1-1	.	few	TGCAGCGTTGGGTGGGCGATAGACACTGAAGCTTTCTTT	CSVGWAIDTEAFF
TRBV6-4	TRBJ1-5	.	.	TGTGCCAGCAGTCCAATCCGGGGTTTTCAGCCCCAGCATTTT	CASSPIRGFQPQHF
TRBV5-1	TRBJ2-4	.	.	TGCGCCAGCAGCTGGCGAAGCCCTATGCTAGCCAAAAACATTCAGTACTTC	CASSWRSPMLAKNIQYF
TRBV30	TRBJ1-1	.	few	TGTGCCTGGAGTTGGGGTCCGCCCGGGACTGAAGCTTTCTTT	CAWSWGPPGTEAFF
TRBV5-4	TRBJ1-2	.	.	TGTGCCAGCAGCTTGGTGGGGACACCAAACTATGGCTACACCTTC	CASSLVGTPNYGYTF
TRBV5-1	TRBJ2-7	TRBD2	few	TGCGCCAGCAGCCTGGGACTAGCGGGGGCCGAGCAGTACTTC	CASSLGLAGAEQYF
TRBV9	TRBJ1-2	.	few	TGTGCCAGCAGCGTAGAAGGGACCGGCTACACCTTC	CASSVEGTGYTF
TRBV30	TRBJ1-3	.	few	TGTGCCTCCATGATTGGAAACACCATATATTTT	CASMIGNTIYF
TRBV4-1	TRBJ1-2	.	few	TGCGCCAGCAGCCAAGGGGTCGACAGGCCGAACTATGGCTACACCTTC	CASSQGVDRPNYGYTF
TRBV18	TRBJ1-5	.	.	TGTGCCAGCTCACCCGACACTTATAGCAATCAGCCCCAGCATTTT	CASSPDTYSNQPQHF
TRBV9	TRBJ2-1	TRBD1	.	TGTGCCAGCAGCGCAGACCTCAGGGGGCACGAGCAGTTCTTC	CASSADLRGHEQFF
TRBV5-1	TRBJ2-7	TRBD2	once	TGCGCCAGCAGACCAGGACTAGCGACTTACGAGCAGTACTTC	CASRPGLATYEQYF
TRBV4-1	TRBJ1-3	.	.	TGCGCCAGCAGCCAAGTAATGGTATCCCCTGGAAACACCATATATTTT	CASSQVMVSPGNTIYF
TRBV19	TRBJ2-1	.	few	TGTGCCAGTGCCGGACAGTCTAGCTCCTACAATGAGCAGTTCTTC	CASAGQSSSYNEQFF
TRBV6-6	TRBJ2-5	.	few	TGTGCCAGCAGTTACTCGAGCGGGCTCGACCAAGAGACCCAGTACTTC	CASSYSSGLDQETQYF
TRBV28	TRBJ1-2	.	.	TGTGCCAGCACCGACGCAGGGCCTACTAACTATGGCTACACCTTC	CASTDAGPTNYGYTF
TRBV28	TRBJ2-1	TRBD1	.	TGTGCCAGCAGCTCCGGGACAGGGGTGAATGAGCAGTTCTTC	CASSSGTGVNEQFF
TRBV6-7	TRBJ2-2	TRBD1	.	TGTGCCAGCAGTTACTCTGCCAGGGGGCTGGGAGGCGGGGAGCTGTTTTTT	CASSYSARGLGGGELFF
TRBV11-2	TRBJ1-1	.	.	TGTGCCAGCAGCTTATGGATCTCTGAATCTGAAGCTTTCTTT	CASSLWISESEAFF
TRBV5-6	TRBJ2-7	.	few	TGTGCCAGCAGCTTCGGCCAGGGCCTAGGGGAGCAGTACTTC	CASSFGQGLGEQYF
TRBV4-1	TRBJ2-1	TRBD2	medium-sized	TGCGCCAGCAGCTCGCTAGCGGGGGGGCCCTACAATGAGCAGTTCTTC	CASSSLAGGPYNEQFF
TRBV27	TRBJ2-2	TRBD1	.	TGTGCCAGCAGTTTATCCGGACAGGGGACCACCGGGGAGCTGTTTTTT	CASSLSGQGTTGELFF
TRBV4-1	TRBJ2-2	.	few	TGCGCCAGCAGCCTTCCCGGGGAAGGCGGGGAGCTGTTTTTT	CASSLPGEGGELFF